This T cell receptor (beta chain) was profiled in a study of monozygotic twins with cystic fibrosis listed by TCRdb under 2021. Study-level background: Barcoded libraries were prepared with about 16 PCR cycles from three micrograms of fragmented DNA. The study compared TCR beta repertoires within and between 16 monozygotic twin pairs with cystic fibrosis to assess genetic influence on V and J gene usage. Made up mostly of children and adolescents, the cohort included ten female and six male twin pairs ranging in age from 2.0 to 36.4 years, with a median of around 9.1 years. On the day of blood sampling, twins were ranked among 980 or so cohort participants for weight-for-height and for FEVPerc (FEV1 disease centile). Data for three of the twin pairs had previously been reported in another context. On the study overall, not on this receptor specifically: Sharing of nucleotide-identical clonotypes was significantly greater within monozygotic CF twin pairs than between unrelated CF individuals (P = 0.000026, Mann-Whitney). In 13 of 16 pairs, V gene usage most closely resembled the co-twin's, and the same held for J usage in 8 of 16 pairs, a pattern suggesting genetic constraints. Simpson clonality was generally low (median about 0.0097), suggesting a naive-dominated repertoire, with higher clonality in the most severely affected patients. The cohort was small, and the number of shared CDR3s showed no association with age, concordance or disease severity.

Following the manufacturer's instructions, TCR beta CDR3 regions were amplified by multiplex PCR with the immunoSEQ immune profiling system. An Illumina NextSeq system was used to carry out the sequencing. Per the authors' processing: Sequence data were processed on the immunoSEQ Analyzer platform, and clonality was computed as the square root of Simpson's index of productive rearrangements. Similarity in V and J usage was measured by Jensen-Shannon distance, and OLGA was used to compute CDR3 generation probabilities. The researchers looked up shared CDR3 sequences in the immuneACCESS database (August 2020) and in VDJdb (December 2020). TCRdb re-hosts the immuneACCESS table, in-frame sequences only. Its copies lack some clones; in the studies checked, an unresolved V gene accounts for under half of them, and the cause for the rest is not known. V and J calls and clone size are those listed in that table; D and trimming were worked out from the DNA. The sample table holds some 33,000 clones, of which 90% to 95% were seen once. The ten biggest clones cover about 0.2% of the sample.

In the germline V gene (reference sequence), CDR1 corresponds to SEHNR and CDR2 to FQNEAQ. The CDR3, from cysteine to phenylalanine, totals 17 residues. The DNA shown is the 51-base CDR3, in frame from base 1. V has 7 bases trimmed and J has 4 bases trimmed; junction bases matching no gene number 12. Notes on this clone: It lacks a known antigen. No quality values exist for individual bases; no much larger clone is one base distant.

The twin pairs came from the European Cystic Fibrosis Twin and Sibling Study Cohort, a cohort that recruited patients from over 150 CF clinics across 14 European countries. Both zygosity and CFTR genotype were checked in-house, and zygosity was tested with multiplex PCR across nine short tandem repeat loci. Peripheral blood was taken from each twin, and clinical parameters were recorded on the day of blood sampling. Genomic DNA was isolated from peripheral blood cells with phenol/chloroform and kept in TE buffer at 4 degrees C. This chain joins TRBV7-9 to TRBJ2-2; TRBD2 fits 10 bases in the junction. The specimen sequenced was blood. The TCR was taken from a boy aged 2 to 9 with cystic fibrosis. The CDR3 region has the sequence CASIPPGLATFTGELFF. The nucleotide sequence is given as TGTGCCAGCATCCCACCGGGACTAGCGACCTTCACCGGGGAGCTGTTTTTT.